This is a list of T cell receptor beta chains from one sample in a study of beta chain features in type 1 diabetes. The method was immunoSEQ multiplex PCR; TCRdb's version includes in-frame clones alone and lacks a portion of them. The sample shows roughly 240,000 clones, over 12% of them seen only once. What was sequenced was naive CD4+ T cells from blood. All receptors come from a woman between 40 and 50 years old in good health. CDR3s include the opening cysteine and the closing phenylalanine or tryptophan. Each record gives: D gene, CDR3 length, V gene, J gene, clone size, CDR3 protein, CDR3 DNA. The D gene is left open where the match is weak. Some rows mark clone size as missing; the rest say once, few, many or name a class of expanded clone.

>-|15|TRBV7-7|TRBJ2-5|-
CASSPIRDSQETQYF
TGTGCTAGCAGCCCGATCCGGGACTCCCAAGAGACCCAGTACTTC
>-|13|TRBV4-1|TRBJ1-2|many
CASSQDRRYGYTF
TGCGCCAGCAGCCAAGATAGGCGGTATGGCTACACCTTC
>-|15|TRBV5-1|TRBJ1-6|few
CASSPSQVPRSPLHF
TGCGCCAGCAGCCCGTCTCAAGTCCCGCGATCACCCCTCCACTTT
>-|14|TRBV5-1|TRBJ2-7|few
CASSLGGSSYEQYF
TGCGCCAGCAGCCTTGGCGGGTCTTCCTACGAGCAGTACTTC
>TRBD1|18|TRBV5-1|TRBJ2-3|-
CASSRLSAGTGPTDTQYF
TGCGCCAGCAGCCGCCTATCGGCCGGGACAGGGCCCACAGATACGCAGTATTTT
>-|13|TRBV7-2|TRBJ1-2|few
CASSLRQENGYTF
TGTGCCAGCAGCTTAAGACAGGAGAATGGCTACACCTTC
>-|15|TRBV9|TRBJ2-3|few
CASSARLRSTDTQYF
TGTGCCAGCAGCGCCCGACTCCGGAGTACAGATACGCAGTATTTT
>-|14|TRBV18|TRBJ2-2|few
CASSPDFGTGELFF
TGTGCCAGCTCACCCGATTTCGGGACCGGGGAGCTGTTTTTT
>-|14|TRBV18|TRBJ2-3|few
CASSPPRPADTQYF
TGTGCCAGCTCACCACCGAGGCCCGCAGATACGCAGTATTTT
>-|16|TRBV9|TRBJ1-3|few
CASSVGPRAPGNTIYF
TGTGCCAGCAGCGTAGGACCCAGGGCCCCTGGAAACACCATATATTTT
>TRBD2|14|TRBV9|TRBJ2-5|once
CASTSGGALETQYF
TGTGCCAGCACGAGCGGGGGGGCCTTGGAGACCCAGTACTTC
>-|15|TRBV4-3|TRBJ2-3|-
CASSQVGWATDTQYF
TGCGCCAGCAGCCAAGTAGGTTGGGCCACAGATACGCAGTATTTT
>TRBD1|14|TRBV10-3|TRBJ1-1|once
CAISERGQDTEAFF
TGTGCCATCAGTGAGAGGGGGCAGGACACTGAAGCTTTCTTT
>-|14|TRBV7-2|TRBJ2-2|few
CASSISLNTGELFF
TGTGCCAGCAGCATTAGTCTGAACACCGGGGAGCTGTTTTTT
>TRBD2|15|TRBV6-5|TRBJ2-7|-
CASRKLAGNSYEQYF
TGTGCCAGCAGGAAGCTAGCGGGGAACTCCTACGAGCAGTACTTC
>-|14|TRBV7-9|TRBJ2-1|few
CASSLVQGNNEQFF
TGTGCCAGCAGCTTAGTACAGGGTAACAATGAGCAGTTCTTC
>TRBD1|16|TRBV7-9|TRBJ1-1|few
CASSLGTGGGNTEAFF
TGTGCCAGCAGCTTGGGGACAGGGGGTGGAAACACTGAAGCTTTCTTT
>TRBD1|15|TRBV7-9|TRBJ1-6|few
CASSSEGRGNSPLHF
TGTGCCAGCAGCTCGGAGGGCAGGGGGAATTCACCCCTCCACTTT
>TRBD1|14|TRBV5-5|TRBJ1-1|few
CASSLGQGTTEAFF
TGTGCCAGCAGTCTCGGACAGGGGACTACTGAAGCTTTCTTT
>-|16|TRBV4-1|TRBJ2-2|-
CASSQERLGNTGELFF
TGCGCCAGCAGCCAAGAACGACTAGGGAACACCGGGGAGCTGTTTTTT
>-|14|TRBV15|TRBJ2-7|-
CATSRVSGDYEQYF
TGTGCCACCAGCAGAGTGTCGGGTGACTACGAGCAGTACTTC
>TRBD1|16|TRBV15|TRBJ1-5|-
CATSHLRDRFNQPQHF
TGTGCCACCAGCCACCTCCGGGACAGATTCAATCAGCCCCAGCATTTT
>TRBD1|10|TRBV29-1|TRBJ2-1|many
CSGLTGEQFF
TGCAGCGGCTTGACAGGGGAGCAGTTCTTC
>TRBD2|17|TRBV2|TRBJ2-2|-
CASSERASGGWPGELFF
TGTGCCAGCAGTGAACGGGCTAGCGGGGGTTGGCCCGGGGAGCTGTTTTTT
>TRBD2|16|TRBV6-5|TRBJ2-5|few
CASSYLAGGYQETQYF
TGTGCCAGCAGTTACCTAGCGGGGGGGTACCAAGAGACCCAGTACTTC
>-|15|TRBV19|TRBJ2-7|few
CASSIVEAGHYEQYF
TGTGCCAGTAGTATAGTTGAAGCAGGGCACTACGAGCAGTACTTC
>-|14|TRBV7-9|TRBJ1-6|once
CASSPSEPNSPLHF
TGTGCCAGCAGCCCGAGCGAACCCAATTCACCCCTCCACTTT
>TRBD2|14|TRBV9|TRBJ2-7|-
CASSVGLAGDEQYF
TGTGCCAGCAGCGTAGGGCTAGCGGGCGACGAGCAGTACTTC
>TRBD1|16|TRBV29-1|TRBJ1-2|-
CSVVAGQGPGGYGYTF
TGCAGCGTTGTCGCAGGACAGGGCCCAGGGGGGTATGGCTACACCTTC
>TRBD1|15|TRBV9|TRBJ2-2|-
CASSQSTGGTGELFF
TGTGCCAGCAGCCAAAGCACAGGGGGAACCGGGGAGCTGTTTTTT
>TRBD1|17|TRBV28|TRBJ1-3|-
CASSESGTGGIGDTIYF
TGTGCCAGCAGTGAATCCGGGACAGGGGGCATTGGAGACACCATATATTTT
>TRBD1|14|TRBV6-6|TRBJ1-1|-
CASSSRQGGAEAFF
TGTGCCAGCAGCTCTCGACAGGGAGGCGCTGAAGCTTTCTTT
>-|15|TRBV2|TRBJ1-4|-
CASSEVLGASEKLFF
TGTGCCAGCAGTGAAGTCCTGGGGGCGAGTGAAAAACTGTTTTTT
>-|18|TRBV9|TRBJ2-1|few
CASSVEGGSTFSYNEQFF
TGTGCCAGCAGCGTAGAAGGCGGGTCCACTTTCTCCTACAATGAGCAGTTCTTC
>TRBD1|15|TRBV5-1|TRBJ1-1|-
CASSFGTGLGTEAFF
TGCGCCAGCAGCTTCGGGACAGGGCTGGGCACTGAAGCTTTCTTT
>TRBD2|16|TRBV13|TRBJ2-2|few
CASSLGLGTSSGELFF
TGTGCCAGCAGCTTAGGCCTCGGGACTAGCTCCGGGGAGCTGTTTTTT
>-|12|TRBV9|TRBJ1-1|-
CASSVRGTEAFF
TGTGCCAGCAGCGTCCGAGGCACTGAAGCTTTCTTT
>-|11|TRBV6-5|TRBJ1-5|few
CASRRSQPQHF
TGTGCCAGCAGACGGTCTCAGCCCCAGCATTTT
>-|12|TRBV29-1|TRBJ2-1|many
CSAERSYNEQFF
TGCAGCGCAGAACGCTCCTACAATGAGCAGTTCTTC
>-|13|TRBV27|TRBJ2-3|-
CASSWGGGDTQYF
TGTGCCAGCAGTTGGGGAGGGGGGGATACGCAGTATTTT
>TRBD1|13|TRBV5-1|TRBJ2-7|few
CASSQDRVGEQYF
TGCGCCAGCAGCCAGGACAGGGTCGGCGAGCAGTACTTC
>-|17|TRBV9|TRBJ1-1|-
CASSAMAEGGGRTEAFF
TGTGCCAGCAGCGCCATGGCGGAGGGAGGAGGTAGGACTGAAGCTTTCTTT
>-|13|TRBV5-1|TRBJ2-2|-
CASSRLEAGELFF
TGCGCCAGCAGCCGCCTTGAGGCCGGGGAGCTGTTTTTT
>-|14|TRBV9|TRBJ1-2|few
CASSVGGFNYGYTF
TGTGCCAGCAGCGTAGGAGGGTTTAACTATGGCTACACCTTC
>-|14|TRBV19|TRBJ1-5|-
CASQTPGMHQPQHF
TGTGCCAGTCAAACCCCGGGGATGCATCAGCCCCAGCATTTT
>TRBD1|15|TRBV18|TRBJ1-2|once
CASSPRDSSPWGYTF
TGTGCCAGCTCACCAAGGGACAGCTCCCCTTGGGGCTACACCTTC
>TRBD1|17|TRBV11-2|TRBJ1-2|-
CASSSNWDRGLGLGYTF
TGTGCCAGCAGCTCCAATTGGGACAGGGGTTTGGGTCTTGGCTACACCTTC
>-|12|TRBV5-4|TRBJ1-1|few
CAFRQVQGTAFF
TGTGCCTTCAGGCAGGTCCAGGGTACAGCTTTCTTT
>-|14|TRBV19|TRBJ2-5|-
CASSIGGIQETQYF
TGTGCCAGTAGTATTGGCGGAATCCAAGAGACCCAGTACTTC
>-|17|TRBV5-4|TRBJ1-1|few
CASSPAANRGLNTEAFF
TGTGCCAGCAGCCCGGCCGCGAACCGGGGTCTAAACACTGAAGCTTTCTTT
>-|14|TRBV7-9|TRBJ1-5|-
CASSLSAAFQPQHF
TGTGCCAGCAGCTTATCCGCGGCGTTTCAGCCCCAGCATTTT
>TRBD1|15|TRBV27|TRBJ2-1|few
CASSSTGESYNEQFF
TGTGCCAGCAGTTCGACAGGGGAATCCTACAATGAGCAGTTCTTC
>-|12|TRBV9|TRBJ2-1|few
CASSGPHGQQFF
TGTGCCAGCAGCGGGCCGCATGGTCAGCAGTTCTTC
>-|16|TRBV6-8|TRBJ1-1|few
CASSTPTGFLMAEAFF
TGTGCCAGCAGTACCCCAACAGGGTTCCTTATGGCTGAAGCTTTCTTT
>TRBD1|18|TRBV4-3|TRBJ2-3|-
CASSQGGQGWGGTDTQYF
TGCGCCAGCAGCCAAGGGGGACAGGGATGGGGAGGCACAGATACGCAGTATTTT
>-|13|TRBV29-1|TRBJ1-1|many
CSLRTAGNTEAFF
TGCAGCCTTCGGACAGCCGGGAACACTGAAGCTTTCTTT
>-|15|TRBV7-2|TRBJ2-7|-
CASSPKSALGFEQYF
TGTGCCAGCAGCCCCAAGTCAGCCCTAGGTTTCGAGCAGTACTTC
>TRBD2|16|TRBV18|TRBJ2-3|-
CASSPPSGGGTDTQYF
TGTGCCAGCTCACCACCCAGCGGGGGGGGAACAGATACGCAGTATTTT
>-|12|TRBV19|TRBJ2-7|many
CASSRDFYEQYF
TGTGCCAGTAGTCGGGACTTCTACGAGCAGTACTTC
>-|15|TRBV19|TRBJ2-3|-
CATTPSGWRADTQYF
TGTGCCACCACACCCAGCGGTTGGAGAGCAGATACGCAGTATTTT